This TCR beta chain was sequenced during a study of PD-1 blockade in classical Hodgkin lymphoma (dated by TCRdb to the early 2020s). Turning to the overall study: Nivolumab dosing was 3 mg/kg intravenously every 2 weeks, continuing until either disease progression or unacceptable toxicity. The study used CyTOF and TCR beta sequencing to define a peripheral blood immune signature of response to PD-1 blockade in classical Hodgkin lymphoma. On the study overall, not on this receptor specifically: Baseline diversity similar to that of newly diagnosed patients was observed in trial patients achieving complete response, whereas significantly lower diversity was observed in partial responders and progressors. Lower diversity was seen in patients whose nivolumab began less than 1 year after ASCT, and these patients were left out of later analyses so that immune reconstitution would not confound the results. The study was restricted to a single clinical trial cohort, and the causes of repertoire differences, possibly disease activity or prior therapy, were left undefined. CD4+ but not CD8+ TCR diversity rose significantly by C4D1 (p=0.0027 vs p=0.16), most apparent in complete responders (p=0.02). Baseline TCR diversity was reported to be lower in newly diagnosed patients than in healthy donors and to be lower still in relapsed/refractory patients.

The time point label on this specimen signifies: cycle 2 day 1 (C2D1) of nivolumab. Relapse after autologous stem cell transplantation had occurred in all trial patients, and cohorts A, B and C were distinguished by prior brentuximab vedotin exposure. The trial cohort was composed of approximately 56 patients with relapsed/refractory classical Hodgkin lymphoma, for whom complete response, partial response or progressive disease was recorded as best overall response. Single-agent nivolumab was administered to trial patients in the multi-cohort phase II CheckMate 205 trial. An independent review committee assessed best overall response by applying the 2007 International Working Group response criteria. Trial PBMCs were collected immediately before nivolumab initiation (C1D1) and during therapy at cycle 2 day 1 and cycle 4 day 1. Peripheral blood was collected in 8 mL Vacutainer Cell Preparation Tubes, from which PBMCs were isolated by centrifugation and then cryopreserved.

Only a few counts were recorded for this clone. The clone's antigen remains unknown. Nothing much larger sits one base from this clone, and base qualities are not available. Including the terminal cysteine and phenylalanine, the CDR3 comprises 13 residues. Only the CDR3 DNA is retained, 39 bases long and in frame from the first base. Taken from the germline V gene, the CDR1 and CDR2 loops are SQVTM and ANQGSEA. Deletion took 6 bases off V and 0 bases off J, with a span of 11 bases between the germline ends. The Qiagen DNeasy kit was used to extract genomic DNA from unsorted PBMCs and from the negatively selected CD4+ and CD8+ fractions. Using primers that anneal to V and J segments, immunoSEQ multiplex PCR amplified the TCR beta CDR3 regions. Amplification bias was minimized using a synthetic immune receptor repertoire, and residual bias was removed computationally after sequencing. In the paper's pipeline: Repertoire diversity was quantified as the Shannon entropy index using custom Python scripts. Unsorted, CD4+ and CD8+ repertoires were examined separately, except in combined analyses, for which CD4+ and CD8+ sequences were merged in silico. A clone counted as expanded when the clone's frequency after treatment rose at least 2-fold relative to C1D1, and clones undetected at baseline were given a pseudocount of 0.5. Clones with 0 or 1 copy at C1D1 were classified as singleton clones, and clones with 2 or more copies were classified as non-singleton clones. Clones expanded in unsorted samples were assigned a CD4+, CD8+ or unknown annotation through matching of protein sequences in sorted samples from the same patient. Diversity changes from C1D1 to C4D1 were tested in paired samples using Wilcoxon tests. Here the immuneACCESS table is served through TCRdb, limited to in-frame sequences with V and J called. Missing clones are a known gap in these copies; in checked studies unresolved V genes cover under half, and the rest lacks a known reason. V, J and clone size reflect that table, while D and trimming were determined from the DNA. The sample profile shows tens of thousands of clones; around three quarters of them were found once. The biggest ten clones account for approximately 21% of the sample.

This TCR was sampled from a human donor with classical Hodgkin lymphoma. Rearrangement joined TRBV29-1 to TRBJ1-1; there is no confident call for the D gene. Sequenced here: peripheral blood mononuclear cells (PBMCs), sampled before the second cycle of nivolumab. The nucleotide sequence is TGCAGCGTAGAGAGACATATGAACACTGAAGCTTTCTTT. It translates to CSVERHMNTEAFF.